This T cell receptor (beta chain) comes out of a study of spatial heterogeneity in lung cancer. Per germline, CDR1 SGHTA and CDR2 FQGNSA. The V and J ends lost 5 bases and 4 bases, in that order; junction bases with no gene match: 6. The CDR3 sequence is 14 residues long. Regarding the study as a whole: Tracking of tumor mutation counts was seen in expanded intratumoral alpha and beta TCR counts.

As regards this clonotype: Its antigen is currently unknown.

Described time point: sample taken at primary tumor resection. There were approximately 69 donors, all of them untreated patients with early-stage non-small cell lung cancer. Sequencing covered unsorted whole RNA taken from tumor, nontumor lung or frozen PBMC. Every TCR cDNA molecule bore a unique molecular identifier. TCRdb analysed the 5' RACE reads with MiXCR anew, one entry per CDR3 protein. The repertoire holds about 9,800 distinct CDR3 sequences, with around half as singletons. This TCR derives from a female donor with early-stage non-small cell lung cancer. The input for sequencing was lung tumor tissue, taken at surgery. The V call is TRBV7-2, the J call TRBJ2-7; 9 bases match TRBD1. CDR3 DNA: TGTGCCAGCAGCCCTGGACAGGGGCCTTACGAGCAGTACTTC. This codes for CASSPGQGPYEQYF.